This T cell receptor (beta chain) came from a study of blood T cell repertoires in COVID-19. Living in about 25 US areas, the participants were between 18 and 89 years of age. Self-reported history from a screening survey and questionnaire set each donor's cohort. Profiling relied on immunoSEQ multiplex PCR, and the TCRdb table lists in-frame clones only, not all of them. The sample lists about 200,000 clones, 83% occurring once. This clone is a singleton in its sample. Input material: PBMCs or T cells enriched from blood (not recorded which). The sequence came from a woman between 50 and 59 years old who had been exposed to COVID-19.

CDR3 in amino acids: CASSGGGPGETQYF. The CDR3 DNA follows: TGTGCCAGCAGCGGGGGGGGGCCGGGCGAGACCCAGTACTTC. This chain links TRBV11-2 with TRBJ2-5; possibly TRBD2 for D (7 bases). Trimming cost V 5 bases and J 5 bases, with 15 bases left between them. CDR1 is SGHAT, CDR2 FQNNGV, per germline. The CDR3 contains 14 residues.